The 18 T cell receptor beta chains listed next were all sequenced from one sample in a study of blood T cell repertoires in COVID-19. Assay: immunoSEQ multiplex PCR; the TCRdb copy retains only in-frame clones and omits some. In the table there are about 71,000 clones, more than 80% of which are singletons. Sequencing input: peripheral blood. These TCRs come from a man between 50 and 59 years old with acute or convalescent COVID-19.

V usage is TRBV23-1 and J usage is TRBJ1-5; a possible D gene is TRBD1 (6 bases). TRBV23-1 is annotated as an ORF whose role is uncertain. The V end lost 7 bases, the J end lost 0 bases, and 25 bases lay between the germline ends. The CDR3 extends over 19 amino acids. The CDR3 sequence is CASTPRDTALFYSNQPQHF. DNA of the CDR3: TGCGCCAGCACCCCCCGGGACACCGCCCTATTTTATAGCAATCAGCCCCAGCATTTT.

CDR3 nucleotides: TGTGCCATCGGAGAGGGCGATGAGCAGTTCTTC. Its protein product is CAIGEGDEQFF. The rearrangement joins TRBV10-3 to TRBJ2-1; TRBD2 might be the D (5 bases). The V gene's germline CDR1 is ENHRY and CDR2 SYGVKD. The length of the CDR3 is 11 residues. The V and J ends lost 8 bases and 8 bases respectively, with 10 bases between them.

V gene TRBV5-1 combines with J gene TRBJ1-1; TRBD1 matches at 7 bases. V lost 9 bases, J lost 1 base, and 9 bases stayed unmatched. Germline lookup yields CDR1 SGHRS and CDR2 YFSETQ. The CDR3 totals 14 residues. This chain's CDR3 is CATTPGTANTEAFF. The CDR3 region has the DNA TGCGCCACTACGCCCGGGACAGCGAACACTGAAGCTTTCTTT.

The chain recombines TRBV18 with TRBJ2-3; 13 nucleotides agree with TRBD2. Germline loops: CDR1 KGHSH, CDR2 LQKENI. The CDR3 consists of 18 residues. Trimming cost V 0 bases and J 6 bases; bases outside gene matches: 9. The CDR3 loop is CASSPPSSTSGRVDTQYF. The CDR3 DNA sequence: TGTGCCAGCTCACCACCGAGCTCCACTAGCGGGAGGGTCGATACGCAGTATTTT.

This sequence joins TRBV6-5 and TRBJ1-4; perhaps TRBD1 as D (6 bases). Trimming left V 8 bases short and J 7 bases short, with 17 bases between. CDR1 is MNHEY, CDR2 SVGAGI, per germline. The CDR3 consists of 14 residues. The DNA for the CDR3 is TGTGCCAGCGCTTACGGGGGGCGGGTTGAAAAACTGTTTTTT. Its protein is CASAYGGRVEKLFF.

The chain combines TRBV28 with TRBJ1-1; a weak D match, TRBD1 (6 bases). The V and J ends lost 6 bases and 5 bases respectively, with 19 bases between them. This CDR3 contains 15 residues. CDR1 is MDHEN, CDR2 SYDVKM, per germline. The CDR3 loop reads CASRPLQDRETEAFF. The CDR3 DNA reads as TGTGCCAGCAGACCCTTACAGGACAGAGAAACTGAAGCTTTCTTT.

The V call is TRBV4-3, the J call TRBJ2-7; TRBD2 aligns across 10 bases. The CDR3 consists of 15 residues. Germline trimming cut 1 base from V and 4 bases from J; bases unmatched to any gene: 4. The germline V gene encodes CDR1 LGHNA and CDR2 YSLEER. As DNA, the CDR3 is TGCGCCAGCAGCCAAGTATTAGCGGGAGGTTACGAGCAGTACTTC. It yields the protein CASSQVLAGGYEQYF.

For the CDR3, the DNA is TGTGCCAGCAGTGATAGGGATAAGGGGGCCTATGGCTACACCTTC. It translates to CASSDRDKGAYGYTF. The V and J genes are TRBV25-1 and TRBJ1-2; TRBD1 matches 7 bases. CDR1 and CDR2 from the germline V gene are MGHDK and SYGVNS. The CDR3 runs to 15 residues. The ends lost 3 bases at V and 4 bases at J; junction bases unmatched: 8.

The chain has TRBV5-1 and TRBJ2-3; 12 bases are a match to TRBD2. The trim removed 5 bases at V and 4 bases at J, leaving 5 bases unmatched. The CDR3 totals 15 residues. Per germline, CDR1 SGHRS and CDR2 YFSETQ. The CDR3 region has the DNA TGCGCCAGCAGATTGACTAGCGGGAGCGCAGATACGCAGTATTTT. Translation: CASRLTSGSADTQYF.

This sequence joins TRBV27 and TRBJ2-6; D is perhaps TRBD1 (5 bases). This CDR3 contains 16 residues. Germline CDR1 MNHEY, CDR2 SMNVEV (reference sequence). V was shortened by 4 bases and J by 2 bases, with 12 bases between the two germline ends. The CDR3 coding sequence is TGTGCCAGCAGTTCCCCCCCGACAGCTGGGGCCAACGTCCTGACTTTC. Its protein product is CASSSPPTAGANVLTF. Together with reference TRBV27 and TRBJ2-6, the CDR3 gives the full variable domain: EAQVTQNPRYLITVTGKKLTVTCSQNMNHEYMSWYRQDPGLGLRQIYYSMNVEVTDKGDVPEGYKVSRKEKRNFPLILESPSPNQTSLYFCASSSPPTAGANVLTFGAGSRLTVL.

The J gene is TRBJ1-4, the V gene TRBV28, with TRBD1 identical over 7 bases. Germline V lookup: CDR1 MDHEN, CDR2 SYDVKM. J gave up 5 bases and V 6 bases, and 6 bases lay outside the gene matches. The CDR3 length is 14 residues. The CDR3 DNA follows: TGTGCCAGCAGACCGACAGGGAGGAATGAAAAACTGTTTTTT. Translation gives CASRPTGRNEKLFF.

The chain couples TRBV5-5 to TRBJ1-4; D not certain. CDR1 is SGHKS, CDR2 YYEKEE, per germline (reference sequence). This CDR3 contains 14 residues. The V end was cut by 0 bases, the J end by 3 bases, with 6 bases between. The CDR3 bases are TGTGCCAGCAGCTTGGTGGCAGCTAATGAAAAACTGTTTTTT. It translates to CASSLVAANEKLFF.

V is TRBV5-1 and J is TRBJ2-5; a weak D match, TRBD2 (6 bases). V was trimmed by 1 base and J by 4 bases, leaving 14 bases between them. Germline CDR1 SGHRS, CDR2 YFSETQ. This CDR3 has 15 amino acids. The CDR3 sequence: CASSLIGSKSETQYF. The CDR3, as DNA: TGCGCCAGCAGCTTGATCGGGAGTAAGTCAGAGACCCAGTACTTC.

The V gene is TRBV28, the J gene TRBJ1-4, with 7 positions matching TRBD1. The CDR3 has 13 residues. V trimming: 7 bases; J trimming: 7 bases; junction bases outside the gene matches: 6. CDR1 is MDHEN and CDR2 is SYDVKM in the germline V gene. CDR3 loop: CASKGAGSEKLFF. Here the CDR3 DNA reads TGTGCCAGCAAGGGGGCGGGTAGTGAAAAACTGTTTTTT.

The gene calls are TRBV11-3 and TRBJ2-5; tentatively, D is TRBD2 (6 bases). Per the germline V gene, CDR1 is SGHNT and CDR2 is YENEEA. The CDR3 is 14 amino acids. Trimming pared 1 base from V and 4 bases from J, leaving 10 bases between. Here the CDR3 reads CASSLVAGPETQYF. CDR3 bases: TGTGCCAGCAGCTTAGTCGCGGGACCAGAGACCCAGTACTTC.

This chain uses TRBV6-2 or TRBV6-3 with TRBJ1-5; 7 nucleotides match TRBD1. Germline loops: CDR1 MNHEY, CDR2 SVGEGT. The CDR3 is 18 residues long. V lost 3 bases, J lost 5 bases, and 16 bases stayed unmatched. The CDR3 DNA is TGTGCCAGCAGTTATAGTTTAAGGGGGCTTGGGACTTATCAGCCCCAGCATTTT. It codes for CASSYSLRGLGTYQPQHF.

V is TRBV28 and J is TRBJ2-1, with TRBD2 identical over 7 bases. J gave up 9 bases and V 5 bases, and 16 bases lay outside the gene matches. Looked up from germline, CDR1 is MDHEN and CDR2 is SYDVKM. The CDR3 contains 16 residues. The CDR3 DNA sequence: TGTGCCAGCAGTCCCGCTGGCGGGAGTACGGGTGGTGAGCAGTTCTTC. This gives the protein CASSPAGGSTGGEQFF. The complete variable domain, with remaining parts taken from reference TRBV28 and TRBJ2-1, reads DVKVTQSSRYLVKRTGEKVFLECVQDMDHENMFWYRQDPGLGLRLIYFSYDVKMKEKGDIPEGYSVSREKKERFSLILESASTNQTSMYLCASSPAGGSTGGEQFFGPGTRLTVL.

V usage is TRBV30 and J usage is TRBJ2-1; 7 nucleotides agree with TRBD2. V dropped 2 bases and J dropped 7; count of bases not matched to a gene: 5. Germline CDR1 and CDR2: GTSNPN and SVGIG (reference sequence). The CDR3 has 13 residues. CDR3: CAWSLADPNEQFF. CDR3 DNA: TGTGCCTGGAGTCTAGCGGACCCTAATGAGCAGTTCTTC.